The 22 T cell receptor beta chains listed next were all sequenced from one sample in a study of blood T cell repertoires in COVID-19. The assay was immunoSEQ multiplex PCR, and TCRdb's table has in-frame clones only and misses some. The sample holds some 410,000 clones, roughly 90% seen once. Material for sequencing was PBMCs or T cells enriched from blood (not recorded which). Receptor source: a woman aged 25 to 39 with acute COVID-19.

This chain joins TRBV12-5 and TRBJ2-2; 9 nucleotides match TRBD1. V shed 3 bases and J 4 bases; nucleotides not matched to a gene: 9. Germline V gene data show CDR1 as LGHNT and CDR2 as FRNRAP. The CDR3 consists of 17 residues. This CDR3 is CASGFYPGTGTTGELFF. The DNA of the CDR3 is TGTGCTAGTGGTTTCTACCCCGGGACAGGGACCACCGGGGAGCTGTTTTTT. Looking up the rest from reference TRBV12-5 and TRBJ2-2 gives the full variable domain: DARVTQTPRHKVTEMGQEVTMRCQPILGHNTVFWYRQTMMQGLELLAYFRNRAPLDDSGMPKDRFSAEMPDATLATLKIQPSEPRDSAVYFCASGFYPGTGTTGELFFGEGSRLTVL.

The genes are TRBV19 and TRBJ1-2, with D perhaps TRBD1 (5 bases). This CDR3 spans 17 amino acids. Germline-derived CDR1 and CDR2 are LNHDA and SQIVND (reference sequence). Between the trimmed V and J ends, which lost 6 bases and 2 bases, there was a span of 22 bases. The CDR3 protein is CASRPGLDRNQNYGYTF. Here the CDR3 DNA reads TGTGCCAGTAGACCGGGACTCGACAGAAATCAAAACTATGGCTACACCTTC.

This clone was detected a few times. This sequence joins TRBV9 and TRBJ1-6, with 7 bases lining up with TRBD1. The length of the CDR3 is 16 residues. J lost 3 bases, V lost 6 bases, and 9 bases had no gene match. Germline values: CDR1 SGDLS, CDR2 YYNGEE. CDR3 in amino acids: CASTSGGALYNSPLHF. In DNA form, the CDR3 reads TGTGCCAGCACCTCAGGGGGTGCCCTCTATAATTCACCCCTCCACTTT.

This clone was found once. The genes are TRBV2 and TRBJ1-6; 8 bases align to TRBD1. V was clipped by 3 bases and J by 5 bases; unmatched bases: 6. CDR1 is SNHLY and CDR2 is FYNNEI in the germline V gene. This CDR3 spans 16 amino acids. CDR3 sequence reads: CASSELGDRNNSPLHF. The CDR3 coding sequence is TGTGCCAGCAGTGAGCTGGGGGACAGGAATAATTCACCCCTCCACTTT.

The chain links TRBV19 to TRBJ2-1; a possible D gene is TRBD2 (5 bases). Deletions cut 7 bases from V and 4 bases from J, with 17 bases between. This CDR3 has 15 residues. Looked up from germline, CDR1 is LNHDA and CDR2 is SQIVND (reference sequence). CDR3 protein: CASIPPGLDYNEQFF. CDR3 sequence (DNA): TGTGCCAGTATTCCGCCCGGACTCGATTACAATGAGCAGTTCTTC.

The CDR3 reads CASSQDNYWNTEAFF. The CDR3 DNA is TGTGCCAGCAGCCAAGATAACTACTGGAACACTGAAGCTTTCTTT. The chain is built from TRBV14 and TRBJ1-1; unclear D gene. CDR1 and CDR2 from the germline V gene are SGHDN and FVKESK. The CDR3 extends over 15 amino acids. V shed 0 bases and J shed 1 base, with 9 bases lying between them.

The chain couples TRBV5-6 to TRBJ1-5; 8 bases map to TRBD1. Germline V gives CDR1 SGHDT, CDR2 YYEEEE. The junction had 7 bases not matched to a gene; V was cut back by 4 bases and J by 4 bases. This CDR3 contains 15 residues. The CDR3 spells CASSRRTGKNQPQHF. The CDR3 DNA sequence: TGTGCCAGCAGCCGGCGGACAGGGAAAAATCAGCCCCAGCATTTT. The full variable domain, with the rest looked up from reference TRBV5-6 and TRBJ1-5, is DAGVTQSPTHLIKTRGQQVTLRCSPKSGHDTVSWYQQALGQGPQFIFQYYEEEERQRGNFPDRFSGHQFPNYSSELNVNALLLGDSALYLCASSRRTGKNQPQHFGDGTRLSIL.

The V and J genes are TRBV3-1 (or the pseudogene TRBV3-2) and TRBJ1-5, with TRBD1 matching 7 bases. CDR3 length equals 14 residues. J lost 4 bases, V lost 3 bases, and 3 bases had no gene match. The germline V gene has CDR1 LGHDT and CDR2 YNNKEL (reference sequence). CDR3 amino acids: CASSQRQGNQPQHF. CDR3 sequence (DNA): TGTGCCAGCAGCCAGAGACAGGGTAATCAGCCCCAGCATTTT.

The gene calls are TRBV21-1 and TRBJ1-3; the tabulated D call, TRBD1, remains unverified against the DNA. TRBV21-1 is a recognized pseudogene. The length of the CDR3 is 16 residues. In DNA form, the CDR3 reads TGTGCCAGCAGCAATGTCCCCCGACAGGGGAGAAACACCATATATTTT. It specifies CASSNVPRQGRNTIYF.

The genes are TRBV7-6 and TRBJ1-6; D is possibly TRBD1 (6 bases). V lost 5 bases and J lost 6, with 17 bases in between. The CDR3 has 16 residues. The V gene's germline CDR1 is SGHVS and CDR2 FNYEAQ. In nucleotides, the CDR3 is TGTGCCAGCAGCCCCGAGGGGGGGTTGCTTAATTCACCCCTCCACTTT. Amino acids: CASSPEGGLLNSPLHF.

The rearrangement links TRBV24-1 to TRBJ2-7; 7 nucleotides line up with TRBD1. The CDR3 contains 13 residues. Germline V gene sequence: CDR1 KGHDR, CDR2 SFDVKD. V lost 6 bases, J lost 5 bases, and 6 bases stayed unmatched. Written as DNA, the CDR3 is TGTGCCACCAGTAGCGACAGGGTCCACGAGCAGTACTTC. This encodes CATSSDRVHEQYF.

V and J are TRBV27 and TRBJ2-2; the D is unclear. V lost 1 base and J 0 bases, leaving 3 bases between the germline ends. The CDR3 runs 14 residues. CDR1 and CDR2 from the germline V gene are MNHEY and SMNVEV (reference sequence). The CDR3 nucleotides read TGTGCCAGCAGTTTATTCGCGAACACCGGGGAGCTGTTTTTT. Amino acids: CASSLFANTGELFF.

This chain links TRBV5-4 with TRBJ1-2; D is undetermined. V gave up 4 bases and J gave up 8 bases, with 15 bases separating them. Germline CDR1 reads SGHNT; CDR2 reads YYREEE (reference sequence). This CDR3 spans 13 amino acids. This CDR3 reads CASSHVEVVGYTF. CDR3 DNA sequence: TGTGCCAGCAGCCATGTGGAGGTTGTCGGCTACACCTTC.

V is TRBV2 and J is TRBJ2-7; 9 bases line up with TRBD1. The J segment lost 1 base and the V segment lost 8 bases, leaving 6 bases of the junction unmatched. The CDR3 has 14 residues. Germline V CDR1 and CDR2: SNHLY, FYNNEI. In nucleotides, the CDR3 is TGTGCCAGCTCCTGGACAGGGGATTCCTACGAGCAGTACTTC. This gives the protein CASSWTGDSYEQYF.

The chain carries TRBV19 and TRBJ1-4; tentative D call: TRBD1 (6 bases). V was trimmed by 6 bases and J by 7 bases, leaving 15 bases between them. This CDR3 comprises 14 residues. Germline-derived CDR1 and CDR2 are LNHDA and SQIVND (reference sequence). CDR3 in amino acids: CASRQQGGGEKLFF. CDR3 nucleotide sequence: TGTGCCAGTAGGCAACAGGGTGGGGGTGAAAAACTGTTTTTT.

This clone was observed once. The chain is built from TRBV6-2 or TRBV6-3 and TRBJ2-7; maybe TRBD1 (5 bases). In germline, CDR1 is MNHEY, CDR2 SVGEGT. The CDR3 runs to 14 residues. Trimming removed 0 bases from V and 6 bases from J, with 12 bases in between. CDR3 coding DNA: TGTGCCAGCAGTTACTCGACCAGGGTCCGCGAGCAGTACTTC. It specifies CASSYSTRVREQYF.

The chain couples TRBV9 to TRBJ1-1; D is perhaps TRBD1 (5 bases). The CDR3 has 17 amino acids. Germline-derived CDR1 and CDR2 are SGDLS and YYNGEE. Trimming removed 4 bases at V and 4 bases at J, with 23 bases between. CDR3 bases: TGTGCCAGCAGCCCGAGTATGGGGAAGGGGCGCGCCACTGAAGCTTTCTTT. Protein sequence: CASSPSMGKGRATEAFF.

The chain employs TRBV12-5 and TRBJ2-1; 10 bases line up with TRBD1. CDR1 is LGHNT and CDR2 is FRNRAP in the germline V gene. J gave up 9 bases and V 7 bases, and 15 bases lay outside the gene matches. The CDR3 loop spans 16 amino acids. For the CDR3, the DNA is TGTGCTAGTGCCCCCTGGCCGGGACAGGGGTTAGTTGAGCAGTTCTTC. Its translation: CASAPWPGQGLVEQFF. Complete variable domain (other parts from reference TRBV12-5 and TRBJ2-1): DARVTQTPRHKVTEMGQEVTMRCQPILGHNTVFWYRQTMMQGLELLAYFRNRAPLDDSGMPKDRFSAEMPDATLATLKIQPSEPRDSAVYFCASAPWPGQGLVEQFFGPGTRLTVL.

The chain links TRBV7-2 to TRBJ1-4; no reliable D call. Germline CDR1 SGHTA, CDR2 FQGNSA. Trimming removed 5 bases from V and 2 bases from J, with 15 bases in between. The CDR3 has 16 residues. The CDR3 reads CASSPGWFRTNEKLFF. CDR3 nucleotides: TGTGCCAGCAGCCCCGGGTGGTTTCGGACTAATGAAAAACTGTTTTTT.

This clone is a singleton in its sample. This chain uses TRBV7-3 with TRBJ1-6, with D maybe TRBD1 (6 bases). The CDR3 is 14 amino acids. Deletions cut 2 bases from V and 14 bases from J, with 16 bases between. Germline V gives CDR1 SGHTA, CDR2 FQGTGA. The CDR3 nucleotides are TGTGCCAGCAGCTTATCGGCGTTTCAGGGGTCCCTCCACTTT. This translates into CASSLSAFQGSLHF.

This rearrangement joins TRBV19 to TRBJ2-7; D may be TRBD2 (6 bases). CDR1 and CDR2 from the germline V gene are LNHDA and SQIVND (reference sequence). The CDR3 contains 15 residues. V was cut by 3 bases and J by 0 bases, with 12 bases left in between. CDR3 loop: CASSIGRGTSYEQYF. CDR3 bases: TGTGCCAGTAGTATCGGGAGAGGAACCTCCTACGAGCAGTACTTC.

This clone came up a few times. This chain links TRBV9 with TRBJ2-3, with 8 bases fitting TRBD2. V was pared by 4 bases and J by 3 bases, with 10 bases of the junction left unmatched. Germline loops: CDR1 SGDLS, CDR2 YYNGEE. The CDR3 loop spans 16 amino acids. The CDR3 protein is CASSSGSGGQTDTQYF. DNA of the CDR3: TGTGCCAGCAGCTCAGGGAGCGGGGGCCAGACAGATACGCAGTATTTT.